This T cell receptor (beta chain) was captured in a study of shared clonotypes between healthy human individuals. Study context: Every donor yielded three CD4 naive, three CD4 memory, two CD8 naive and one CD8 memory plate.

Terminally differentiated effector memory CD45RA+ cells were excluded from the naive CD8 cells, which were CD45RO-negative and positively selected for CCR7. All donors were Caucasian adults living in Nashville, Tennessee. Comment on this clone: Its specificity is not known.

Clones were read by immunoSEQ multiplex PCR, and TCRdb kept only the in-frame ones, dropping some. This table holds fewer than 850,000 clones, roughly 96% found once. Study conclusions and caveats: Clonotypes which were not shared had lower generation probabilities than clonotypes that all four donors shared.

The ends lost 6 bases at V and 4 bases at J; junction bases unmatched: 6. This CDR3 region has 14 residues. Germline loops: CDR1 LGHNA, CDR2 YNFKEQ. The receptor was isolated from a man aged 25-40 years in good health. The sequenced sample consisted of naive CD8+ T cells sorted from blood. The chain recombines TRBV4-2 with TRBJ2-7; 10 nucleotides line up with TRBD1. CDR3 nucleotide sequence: TGTGCCAGCAGAGACCGGACAGGGGGATACGAGCAGTACTTC. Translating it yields CASRDRTGGYEQYF.